These 22 T cell receptor beta chains were all obtained from the same sample, sequenced in a study of post-analysis software for immune sequencing data (dated by TCRdb to between 2014 and 2016). Summary of the overall study and its limitations: Four to six TRBV segments, including TRBV5-6, TRBV5-1 and TRBV20-1, were significantly more frequent in patients than controls.

The library was generated by PCR. This sample was sequenced with an Illumina HiSeq 2500. Unique molecular identifiers were incorporated into TCR beta cDNA libraries to reduce PCR and sequencing biases. TCRdb passed the public sequencing reads through fastp at Q25 and MiXCR, retaining productive beta sequences. Entries are consolidated by CDR3 protein sequence, retaining the most common genes and DNA. Across this sample there are about 760,000 distinct CDR3 sequences, with less than 35% seen only once. More than 0.45% of the sample rests with the top ten. No antigens are known for them. The sequenced sample was blood. The receptors originated from a girl aged 10 to 17 with multiple sclerosis.

This chain links TRBV7-9 with TRBJ1-4; 9 bases align to TRBD1. This CDR3 contains 15 residues. The trim removed 5 bases at V and 8 bases at J, leaving 9 bases unmatched. The V gene's germline CDR1 is SEHNR and CDR2 FQNEAQ (reference sequence). CDR3 sequence: CASSQRTGDGEKLFF. The CDR3 coding sequence is TGTGCCAGCAGCCAAAGGACAGGGGACGGCGAAAAACTGTTTTTT.

The chain uses TRBV5-5 and TRBJ1-2; 7 bases are a match to TRBD1. CDR3 size: 15 residues. J lost 3 bases, V lost 4 bases, and 9 bases had no gene match. Germline V gene sequence: CDR1 SGHKS, CDR2 YYEKEE (reference sequence). CDR3 region: CASSLQTGRDYGYTF. As DNA, the CDR3 is TGTGCCAGCAGCCTACAGACAGGGAGGGACTATGGCTACACCTTC. The full variable domain, completed using reference TRBV5-5 and TRBJ1-2, is DAGVTQSPTHLIKTRGQQVTLRCSPISGHKSVSWYQQVLGQGPQFIFQYYEKEERGRGNFPDRFSARQFPNYSSELNVNALLLGDSALYLCASSLQTGRDYGYTFGSGTRLTVV.

This clonotype was counted only a few times. One end of the junction fails to match germline, which may point to a read error. V usage is TRBV7-9 and J usage is TRBJ2-1, with 7 bases identical to TRBD2. The CDR3 totals 15 residues. Germline values: CDR1 SEHNR, CDR2 FQNEAQ (reference sequence). CDR3 sequence: CASRSGRRDYNEQFF. The CDR3 nucleotides are TGTGCCAGCAGGTCCGGGCGCCGGGACTACAATGAACAGTTCTTC.

This clonotype came up a few times. The gene calls are TRBV28 and TRBJ1-2; TRBD1 might be the D (6 bases). The CDR3 spans 16 residues. Germline V CDR1 and CDR2: MDHEN, SYDVKM. V gave up 7 bases and J gave up 4 bases, with 22 bases separating them. CDR3: CASTAIQGLGPYGYTF. For the CDR3, the DNA is TGTGCCAGCACAGCCATCCAGGGGCTTGGCCCCTATGGCTACACCTTC.

The chain couples TRBV6-6 to TRBJ1-1; D is unclear. Trimming pared 2 bases from V and 3 bases from J, leaving 10 bases between. In germline, CDR1 is MNHNY, CDR2 SVGAGI (reference sequence). The CDR3 has 14 amino acids. The CDR3 protein is CASSYVAGDTEAFF. CDR3 in DNA: TGTGCCAGCAGTTACGTGGCAGGTGACACTGAAGCTTTCTTT.

The chain uses TRBV6-5 and TRBJ1-6; D is perhaps TRBD1 (5 bases). V was pared by 4 bases and J by 5 bases, with 12 bases between. The CDR3 has 15 amino acids. Germline CDR1 is MNHEY and CDR2 is SVGAGI. CDR3 sequence (DNA): TGTGCCAGCAGTTCCCCCGCAGGGAATAATTCACCCCTCCACTTT. Amino acids: CASSSPAGNNSPLHF.

V and J are TRBV27 and TRBJ1-1; no clear D gene. V gave up 4 bases and J gave up 4 bases, with 13 bases separating them. Germline CDR1 MNHEY, CDR2 SMNVEV (reference sequence). The CDR3 contains 14 residues. CDR3 in DNA: TGTGCCAGCAGTTGGATAACGGGGAGCACTGAAGCTTTCTTT. Protein product: CASSWITGSTEAFF.

For the CDR3, the DNA is TGTGCCAGCAGCTCCTCGGGTAGCCAGCCAGATACGCAGTATTTT. Translated, it gives CASSSSGSQPDTQYF. This sequence joins TRBV7-2 and TRBJ2-3, with no clear D. Germline assignment: CDR1 SGHTA and CDR2 FQGNSA. The germline V and J ends were trimmed by 4 bases and 4 bases, with 15 bases remaining between them. This CDR3 spans 15 amino acids.

The rearrangement joins TRBV4-1 to TRBJ2-3; TRBD2 aligns across 8 bases. Germline V lookup: CDR1 MGHRA, CDR2 YSYEKL. The V and J ends lost 2 bases and 0 bases, in that order; junction bases with no gene match: 7. The CDR3 covers 17 residues. CDR3: CASSQRLAQTSTDTQYF. The CDR3 nucleotides are TGCGCCAGCAGCCAAAGACTAGCGCAAACTAGCACAGATACGCAGTATTTT.

This chain joins TRBV28 and TRBJ1-2; the D is unclear. The V end lost 3 bases, the J end lost 4 bases, and 9 bases lay between the germline ends. Germline CDR1 MDHEN, CDR2 SYDVKM. The CDR3 length is 13 residues. CDR3 sequence reads: CASSFATSYGYTF. CDR3 DNA sequence: TGTGCCAGCAGTTTTGCCACGAGCTATGGCTACACCTTC.

This sequence joins TRBV7-2 and TRBJ1-5, with D unresolved. V was clipped by 0 bases and J by 7 bases, with 10 bases between them. The CDR3 contains 14 residues. Germline loops: CDR1 SGHTA, CDR2 FQGNSA. The CDR3 sequence: CASSLAPGSQPQHF. CDR3 in DNA: TGTGCCAGCAGCTTAGCCCCCGGTAGCCAGCCCCAGCATTTT.

Only a few counts were recorded for this clonotype. The chain carries TRBV5-1 and TRBJ2-5, with a weak D call TRBD2 (5 bases). CDR1 is SGHRS and CDR2 is YFSETQ in the germline V gene. This CDR3 is 16 amino acids long. The V and J ends lost 0 bases and 2 bases respectively, with 14 bases between them. The DNA of the CDR3 is TGCGCCAGCAGCTTGGGCGCTAGCTGGCAGCAAGAGACCCAGTACTTC. Translating gives CASSLGASWQQETQYF.

The chain is built from TRBV3-1 and TRBJ2-7; D is unclear. The J call could be wrong; TRBJ2-5 is a better fit for the DNA end. The CDR3 contains 14 residues. CDR1 and CDR2 from the germline V gene are LGHDT and YNNKEL (reference sequence). CDR3 sequence: CASSPEDGTETQYF. The CDR3 nucleotides read TGTGCCAGCAGCCCTGAGGACGGAACGGAGACCCAGTACTTC.

The J gene is TRBJ2-1, the V gene TRBV19; weak D call: TRBD2 (6 bases). Germline V CDR1 and CDR2: LNHDA, SQIVND (reference sequence). V lost 3 bases and J lost 2, with 20 bases in between. This CDR3 is built from 18 residues. CDR3 nucleotide sequence: TGTGCCAGTAGTATGGGGACTCCCACTCTGCTTACCTACAATGAGCAGTTCTTC. Translation gives CASSMGTPTLLTYNEQFF.

The gene calls are TRBV3-1 and TRBJ2-5; TRBD2 might be the D (6 bases). The V gene lost 4 bases and the J gene lost 4 bases, with 16 bases spanning the gap. Germline V gene lookup returns CDR1 LGHDT and CDR2 YNNKEL (reference sequence). This CDR3 has 15 residues. The CDR3 protein is CASSPASGHRETQYF. CDR3 nucleotides: TGTGCCAGCAGCCCCGCCAGCGGGCACCGAGAGACCCAGTACTTC.

The chain employs TRBV20-1 and TRBJ2-5, with 7 bases that match TRBD2. Germline-derived CDR1 and CDR2 are DFQATT and SNEGSKA (reference sequence). The CDR3 is 15 amino acids. Losses at the gene ends were 0 bases for V and 1 base for J; bases not matched to a gene: 5. DNA for the CDR3: TGCAGTGCTAGAGATGGGAGGGGATTCCAAGAGACCCAGTACTTC. Protein sequence: CSARDGRGFQETQYF.

In DNA form, the CDR3 reads TGCAGTGCTAGAGAATCCGGGGCCCTGTCATATGGCTACACCTTC. Encoded protein: CSARESGALSYGYTF. The chain employs TRBV20-1 and TRBJ1-2; perhaps TRBD1 as D (5 bases). This CDR3 is 15 amino acids long. V lost 0 bases to trimming and J lost 5 bases, with 16 bases between them. CDR1 DFQATT and CDR2 SNEGSKA come from the germline V gene (reference sequence).

This clonotype was seen more than once but under ten times. J is TRBJ2-1 and V is TRBV6-2 or TRBV6-3; D could derive from TRBD1 or TRBD2 (6 bases each). V was shortened by 4 bases and J by 2 bases, with 12 bases between the two germline ends. This CDR3 is 15 amino acids long. The V gene's germline CDR1 is MNHEY and CDR2 SVGEGT. CDR3 region: CASSSTGRTYNEQFF. In DNA form, the CDR3 reads TGTGCCAGCAGTTCAACAGGGAGGACCTACAATGAGCAGTTCTTC.

In the case of this clonotype: This may arise from a read error, as a much more abundant clone is one base away. V usage is TRBV20-1 and J usage is TRBJ2-1; D is unclear. Germline V gives CDR1 DFQATT, CDR2 SNEGSKA (reference sequence). The CDR3 runs to 17 residues. CDR3 sequence: CSARDSSERYAYNERFF. CDR3 coding DNA: TGCAGTGCTAGAGATAGTTCGGAGAGATACGCCTACAATGAGCGGTTCTTC.

This clonotype showed up just a few times. The chain employs TRBV29-1 and TRBJ2-5; the D gene is possibly TRBD2 (5 bases). The germline V gene has CDR1 SQVTM and CDR2 ANQGSEA. Trimming removed 7 bases from V and 0 bases from J, with 15 bases in between. The CDR3 totals 14 residues. This CDR3 is CSAGPHGNQETQYF. The CDR3 DNA follows: TGCAGCGCCGGGCCCCACGGGAACCAAGAGACCCAGTACTTC.

J is TRBJ1-2 and V is TRBV30; D ambiguous. The CDR3 is 13 residues long. V gave up 0 bases and J gave up 8 bases, with 13 bases separating them. The germline gives CDR1 GTSNPN, CDR2 SVGIG (reference sequence). The CDR3 spells CAWSVDGIDGYTF. The CDR3 DNA follows: TGTGCCTGGAGTGTGGACGGGATTGACGGCTACACCTTC.

Only a few counts were recorded for this clonotype. This chain links TRBV29-1 with TRBJ1-2; D gene unclear. CDR1 is SQVTM and CDR2 is ANQGSEA in the germline V gene. Trimming pared 3 bases from V and 0 bases from J, leaving 8 bases between. The CDR3 totals 13 residues. CDR3 amino acids: CSVESGSNYGYTF. In DNA, the CDR3 is TGCAGCGTTGAGAGTGGGTCTAACTATGGCTACACCTTC.